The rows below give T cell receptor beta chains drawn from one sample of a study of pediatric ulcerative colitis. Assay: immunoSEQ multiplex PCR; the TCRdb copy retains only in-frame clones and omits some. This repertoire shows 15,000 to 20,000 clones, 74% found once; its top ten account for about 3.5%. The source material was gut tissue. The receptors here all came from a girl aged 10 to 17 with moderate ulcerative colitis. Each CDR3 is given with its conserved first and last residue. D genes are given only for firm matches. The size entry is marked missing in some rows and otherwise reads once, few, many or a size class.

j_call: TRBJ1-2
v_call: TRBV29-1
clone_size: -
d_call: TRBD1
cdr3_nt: TGCAGCGTCGGAGGGGACAGTAACTATGGCTACACCTTC
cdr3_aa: CSVGGDSNYGYTF

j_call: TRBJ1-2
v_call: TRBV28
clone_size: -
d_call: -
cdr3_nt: TGTGCCAGCAGTTTCGGCGGCGTCTATGGCTACACCTTC
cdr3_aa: CASSFGGVYGYTF

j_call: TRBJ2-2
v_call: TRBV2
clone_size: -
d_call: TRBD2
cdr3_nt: TGTGCCACTAGCGGGAGATTTCGCACCGGGGAGCTGTTTTTT
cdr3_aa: CATSGRFRTGELFF

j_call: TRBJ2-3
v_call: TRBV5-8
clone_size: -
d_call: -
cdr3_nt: TGTGCCAGCAGCCTCCGCCCTTACCCCACAGATACGCAGTATTTT
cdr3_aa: CASSLRPYPTDTQYF

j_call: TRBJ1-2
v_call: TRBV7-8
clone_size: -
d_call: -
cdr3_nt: TGTGCCAGCAGCTTAGTGGGCTATGGCTACACCTTC
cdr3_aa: CASSLVGYGYTF

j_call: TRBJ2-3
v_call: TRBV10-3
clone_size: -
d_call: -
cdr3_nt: TGTGCCACCCGCCTTGAGGATACGCAGTATTTT
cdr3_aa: CATRLEDTQYF

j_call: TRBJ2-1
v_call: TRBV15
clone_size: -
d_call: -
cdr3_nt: TGTGCCACCAGCAGAGCCGGGACAACCCATGAGCAGTTCTTC
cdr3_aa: CATSRAGTTHEQFF

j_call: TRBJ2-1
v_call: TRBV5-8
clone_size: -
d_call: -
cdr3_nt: TGTGCCAGCAGCTCGGGCGGGGCCCCCGGTTGGGAGCAGTTCTTC
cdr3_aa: CASSSGGAPGWEQFF

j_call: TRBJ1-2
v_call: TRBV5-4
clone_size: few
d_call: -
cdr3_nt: TGTGCCAGCAGCTTGGGGGACTATGGCTACACCTTC
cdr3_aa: CASSLGDYGYTF

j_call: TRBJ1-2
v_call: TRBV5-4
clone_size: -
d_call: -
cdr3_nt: TGTGCCAGCAGGGGTATGGGGGTTTTTGGTTCTGGCTACACCTTC
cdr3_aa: CASRGMGVFGSGYTF

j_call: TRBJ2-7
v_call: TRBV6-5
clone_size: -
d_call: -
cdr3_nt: TGTGCCAGCAGTGCACAGGGCTCAAGCTCCTACGAGCAGTACTTC
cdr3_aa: CASSAQGSSSYEQYF

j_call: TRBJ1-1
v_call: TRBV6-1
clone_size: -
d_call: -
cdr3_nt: TGTGCCAGCAGTGAATGGGGGGGAAATATGAACACTGAAGCTTTCTTT
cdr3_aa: CASSEWGGNMNTEAFF

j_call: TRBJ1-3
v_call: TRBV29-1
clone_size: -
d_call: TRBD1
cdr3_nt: TGCAGCGTTCAGGGGGGCGGTGGAAACACCATATATTTT
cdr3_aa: CSVQGGGGNTIYF

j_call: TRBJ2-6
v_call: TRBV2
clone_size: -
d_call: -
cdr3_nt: TGTGCCAGCAGTGAACGGGGTGGGCAGGCTGGGGCCAACGTCCTGACTTTC
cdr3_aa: CASSERGGQAGANVLTF

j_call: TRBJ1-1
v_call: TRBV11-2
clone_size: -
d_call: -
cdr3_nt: TGTGCCAGCAGCTTAGCTACTCGGTCTCACAGCATGACTGAAGCTTTCTTT
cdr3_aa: CASSLATRSHSMTEAFF

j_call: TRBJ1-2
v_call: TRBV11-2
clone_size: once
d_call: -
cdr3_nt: TGTGCCAGCAGCTTATCAGGGTCCTATGGCTACACCTTC
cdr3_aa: CASSLSGSYGYTF

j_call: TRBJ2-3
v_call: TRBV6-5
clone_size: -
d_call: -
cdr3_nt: TGTGCCAGCAGTTTAGACAGAGATCGCACAGATACGCAGTATTTT
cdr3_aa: CASSLDRDRTDTQYF

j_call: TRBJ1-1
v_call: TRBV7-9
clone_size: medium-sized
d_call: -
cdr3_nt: TGTGCCAGCAGCAGACAGTTGAACACTGAAGCTTTCTTT
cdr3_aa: CASSRQLNTEAFF

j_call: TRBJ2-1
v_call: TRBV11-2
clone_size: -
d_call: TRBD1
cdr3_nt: TGTGCCAGCAGCGTTGGGACAGGGCAATACAATGAGCAGTTCTTC
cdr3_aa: CASSVGTGQYNEQFF

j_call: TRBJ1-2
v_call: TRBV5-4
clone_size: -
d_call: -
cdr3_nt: TGTGCCAGCAGCTTGGTGGGGACGGTGGATGGCTACACCTTC
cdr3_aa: CASSLVGTVDGYTF

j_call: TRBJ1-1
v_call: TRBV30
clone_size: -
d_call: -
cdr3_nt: TGTGCCTGGGGCCCCCTCTCCGTCGCTTTCTTT
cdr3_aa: CAWGPLSVAFF

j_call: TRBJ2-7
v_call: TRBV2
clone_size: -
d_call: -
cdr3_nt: TGTGCCAGCAGGCCCACAGGATACAGGCAGTACTTC
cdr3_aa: CASRPTGYRQYF

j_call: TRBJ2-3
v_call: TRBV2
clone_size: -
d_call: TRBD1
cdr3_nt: TGTGCCAGCAGCCTCCGGGACAGGGTCACAGATACGCAGTATTTT
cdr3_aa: CASSLRDRVTDTQYF

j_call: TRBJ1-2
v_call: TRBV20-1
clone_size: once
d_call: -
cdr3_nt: TGCAGTGCTAGTCGCGGTATCGGCTACACCTTC
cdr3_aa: CSASRGIGYTF

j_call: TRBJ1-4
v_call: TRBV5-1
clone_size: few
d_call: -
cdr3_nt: TGCGCCAGCAGCTTCTCGGGGTATAACGAAAAACTGTTTTTT
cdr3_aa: CASSFSGYNEKLFF

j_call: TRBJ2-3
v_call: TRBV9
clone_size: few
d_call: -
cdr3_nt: TGTGCCAGCAGCGCGACAGATATTACAGATACGCAGTATTTT
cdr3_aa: CASSATDITDTQYF

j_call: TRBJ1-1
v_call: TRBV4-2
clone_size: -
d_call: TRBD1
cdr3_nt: TGTGCCAGCAGCCAGGACCCAAGCCCAGGGGGCACTGAAGCTTTCTTT
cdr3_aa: CASSQDPSPGGTEAFF

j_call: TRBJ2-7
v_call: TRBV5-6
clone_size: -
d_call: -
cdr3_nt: TGTGCCAGCAGCTTGGACGTAACCTACGAGCAGTACTTC
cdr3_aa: CASSLDVTYEQYF

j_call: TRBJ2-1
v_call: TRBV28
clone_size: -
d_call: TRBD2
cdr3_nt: TGTGCCAGCAGTCCCCGCCCCGGGACTAGCGGGAGGGGAACCTACAATGAGCAGTTCTTC
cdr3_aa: CASSPRPGTSGRGTYNEQFF

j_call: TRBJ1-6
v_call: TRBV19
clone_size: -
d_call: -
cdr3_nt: TGTGCCAGTAGCGCAGAGTATAATTCACCCCTCCACTTT
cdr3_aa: CASSAEYNSPLHF

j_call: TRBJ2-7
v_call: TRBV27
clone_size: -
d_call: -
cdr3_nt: TGTGCCAGCAGTCAGGGACGGTCGGCCTCCTACGAGCAGTACTTC
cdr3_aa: CASSQGRSASYEQYF

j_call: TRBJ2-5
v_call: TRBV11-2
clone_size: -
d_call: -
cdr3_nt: TGTGCCAGCAGCTTAGTCGGGCTGGGGACCCAGTACTTC
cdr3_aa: CASSLVGLGTQYF

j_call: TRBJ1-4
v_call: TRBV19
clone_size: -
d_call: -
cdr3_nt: TGTGCCAGTAGTACGCTAGGTCACAAACTGTTTTTT
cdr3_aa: CASSTLGHKLFF

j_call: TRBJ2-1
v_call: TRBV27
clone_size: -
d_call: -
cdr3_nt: TGTGCCAGCAGTTTAGGGGGGCGCTACAATGAGCAGTTCTTC
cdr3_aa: CASSLGGRYNEQFF

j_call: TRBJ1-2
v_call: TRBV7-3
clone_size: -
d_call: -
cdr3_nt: TGTGCCAGCAGCTTAGAGAACGACAGTCACGGGGCTAACTATGGCTACACCTTC
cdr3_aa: CASSLENDSHGANYGYTF

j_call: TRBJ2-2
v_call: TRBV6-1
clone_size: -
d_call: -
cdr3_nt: TGTGCCAGCAGTGCAGACTGGCTCCCGGGGACCGGGGAGCTGTTTTTT
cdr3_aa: CASSADWLPGTGELFF

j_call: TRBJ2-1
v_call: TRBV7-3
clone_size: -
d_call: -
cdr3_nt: TGTGCCAGCAGCTTAATGTCGTCCAACAATGAGCAGTTCTTC
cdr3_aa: CASSLMSSNNEQFF

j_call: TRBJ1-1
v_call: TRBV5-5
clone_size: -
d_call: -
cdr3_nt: TGTGCCAGCAGCTTGGTGCCCGCGAACACTGAAGCTTTCTTT
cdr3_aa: CASSLVPANTEAFF

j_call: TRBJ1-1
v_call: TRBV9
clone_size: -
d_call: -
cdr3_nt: TGTGCCAGCAGCGTCTCGAACAGTATGAACACTGAAGCTTTCTTT
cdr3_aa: CASSVSNSMNTEAFF

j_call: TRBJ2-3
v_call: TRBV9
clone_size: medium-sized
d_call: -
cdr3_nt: TGTGCCAGCAGCGTGCAGCCCACAGATACGCAGTATTTT
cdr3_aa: CASSVQPTDTQYF

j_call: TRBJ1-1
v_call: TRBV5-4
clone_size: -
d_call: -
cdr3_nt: TGTGCCAGCAGCTTCTCAGGAAGTGAAGCTTTCTTT
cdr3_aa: CASSFSGSEAFF

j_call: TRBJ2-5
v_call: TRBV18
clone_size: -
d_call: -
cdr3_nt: TGTGCCAGCTCACAACCAGGGTCCCCAGAGACCCAGTACTTC
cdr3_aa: CASSQPGSPETQYF

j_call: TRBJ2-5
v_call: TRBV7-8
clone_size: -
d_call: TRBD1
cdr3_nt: TGTGCCAGCAGCCCATATGACAGGGAAGAGACCCAGTACTTC
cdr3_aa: CASSPYDREETQYF

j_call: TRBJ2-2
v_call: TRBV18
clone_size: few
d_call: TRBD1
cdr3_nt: TGTGCCAGCTCACCCACATCAGGGGGCAACACCGGGGAGCTGTTTTTT
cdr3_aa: CASSPTSGGNTGELFF

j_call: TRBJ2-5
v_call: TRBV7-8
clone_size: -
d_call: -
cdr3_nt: TGTGCCAGCAGGGGATTCTTGAGAGGGGGGCAAGAGACCCAGTACTTC
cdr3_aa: CASRGFLRGGQETQYF

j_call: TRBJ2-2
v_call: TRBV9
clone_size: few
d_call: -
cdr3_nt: TGTGCCAGCAGCGCCGGGTCTCGGGGCGGGGAGCTGTTTTTT
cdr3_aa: CASSAGSRGGELFF

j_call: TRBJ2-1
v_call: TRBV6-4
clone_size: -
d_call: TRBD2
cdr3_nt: TGTGCCAGCAGCCCACTAGCGGGAGAAGGCAATGAGCAGTTCTTC
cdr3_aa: CASSPLAGEGNEQFF

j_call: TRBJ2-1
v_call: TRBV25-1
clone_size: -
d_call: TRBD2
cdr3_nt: TGTGCCAGCAGTGAACTATCACTAGCGGGGGGCCTAGGCGAGCAGTTCTTC
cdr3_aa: CASSELSLAGGLGEQFF

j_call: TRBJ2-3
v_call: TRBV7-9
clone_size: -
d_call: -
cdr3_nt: TGTGCCAGCAGCTATAGCACAGATACGCAGTATTTT
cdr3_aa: CASSYSTDTQYF

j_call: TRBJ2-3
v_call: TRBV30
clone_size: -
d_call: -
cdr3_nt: TGTGCCTGCAGGCGCCAAGACTTTTATTCCACAGATACGCAGTATTTT
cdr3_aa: CACRRQDFYSTDTQYF

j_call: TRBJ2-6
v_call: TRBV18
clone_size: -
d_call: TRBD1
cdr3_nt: TGTGCCAGCTTAGAAACACAGGGGTATGGGGCCAACGTCCTGACTTTC
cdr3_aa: CASLETQGYGANVLTF